This T cell receptor beta chain originates from a study of spatial heterogeneity in lung cancer. Study-wide background: Matched bulk RNA-seq yielded a T cell transcriptional module score. Counts of TCR transcripts in tumor regions correlated strongly with that score.

This CDR3 is built from 16 residues. V was clipped by 3 bases and J by 1 base, with 15 bases between them. CDR1 and CDR2 from the germline V gene are LGHNA and YNFKEQ. By frequency in the sample, this clonotype is medium-sized. The antigen remains undetermined. Overall study findings and caveats: Counts that tracked tumor mutation counts were those of expanded intratumoral alpha and beta TCRs.

TCRdb re-called the 5' RACE reads with MiXCR, one entry per CDR3 protein. The repertoire holds 5,500 to 8,500 distinct CDR3 sequences, less than 3.5% seen once, with 20% to 25% in the top ten. Time point in this sample: sample taken at primary tumor resection. Donation came from approximately 69 patients with untreated early-stage non-small cell lung cancer. The rearrangement joins TRBV4-2 to TRBJ1-1; TRBD1 is a possible D gene (6 bases). The TCR originated in a male donor with early-stage non-small cell lung cancer. The source was lung tumor tissue, collected at surgery. The CDR3 is CASSQEQGNRNTEAFF. CDR3 sequence (DNA): TGTGCCAGCAGCCAGGAACAGGGAAACCGGAACACTGAAGCTTTCTTT.